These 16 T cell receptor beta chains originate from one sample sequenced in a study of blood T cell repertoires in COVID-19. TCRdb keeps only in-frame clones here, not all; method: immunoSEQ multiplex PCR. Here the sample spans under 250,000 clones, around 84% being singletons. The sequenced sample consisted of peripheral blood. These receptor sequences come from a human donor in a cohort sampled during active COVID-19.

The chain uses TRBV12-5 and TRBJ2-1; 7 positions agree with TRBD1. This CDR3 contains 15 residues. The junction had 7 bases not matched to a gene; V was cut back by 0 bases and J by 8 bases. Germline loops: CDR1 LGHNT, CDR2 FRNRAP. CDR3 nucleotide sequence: TGTGCTAGTGGTTTGGTAATGACAGGGTATTATGAGCAGTTCTTC. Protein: CASGLVMTGYYEQFF. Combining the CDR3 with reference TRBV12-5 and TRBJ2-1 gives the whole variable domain DARVTQTPRHKVTEMGQEVTMRCQPILGHNTVFWYRQTMMQGLELLAYFRNRAPLDDSGMPKDRFSAEMPDATLATLKIQPSEPRDSAVYFCASGLVMTGYYEQFFGPGTRLTVL.

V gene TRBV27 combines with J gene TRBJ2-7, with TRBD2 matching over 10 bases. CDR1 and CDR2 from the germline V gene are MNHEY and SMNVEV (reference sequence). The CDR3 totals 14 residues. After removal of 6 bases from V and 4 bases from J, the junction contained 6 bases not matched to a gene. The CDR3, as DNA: TGTGCCAGCAGCCCATTTAGCGGGAGGTACGAGCAGTACTTC. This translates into CASSPFSGRYEQYF.

CDR3 nucleotide sequence: TGTGCCAGTAGTATAGGGGGGTGGAGGGAGTACTCCTACAATGAGCAGTTCTTC. This encodes CASSIGGWREYSYNEQFF. The genes are TRBV19 and TRBJ2-1; maybe TRBD2 (6 bases). Trimming took off 1 base at V and 0 bases at J, with 16 bases between the two ends. Germline loops: CDR1 LNHDA, CDR2 SQIVND (reference sequence). The CDR3 is 18 residues long.

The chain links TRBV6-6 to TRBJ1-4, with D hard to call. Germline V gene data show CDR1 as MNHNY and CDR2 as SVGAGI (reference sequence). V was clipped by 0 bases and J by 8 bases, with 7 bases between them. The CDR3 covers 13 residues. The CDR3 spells CASSYSLREKLFF. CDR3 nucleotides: TGTGCCAGCAGTTACTCCCTCCGGGAAAAACTGTTTTTT.

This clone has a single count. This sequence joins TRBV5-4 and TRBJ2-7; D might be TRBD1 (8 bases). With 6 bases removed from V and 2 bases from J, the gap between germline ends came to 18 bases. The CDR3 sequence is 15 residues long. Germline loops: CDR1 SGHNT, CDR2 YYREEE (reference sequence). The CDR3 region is CASTEGTGGAYEQYF. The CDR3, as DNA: TGTGCCAGCACCGAGGGAACAGGGGGGGCCTACGAGCAGTACTTC.

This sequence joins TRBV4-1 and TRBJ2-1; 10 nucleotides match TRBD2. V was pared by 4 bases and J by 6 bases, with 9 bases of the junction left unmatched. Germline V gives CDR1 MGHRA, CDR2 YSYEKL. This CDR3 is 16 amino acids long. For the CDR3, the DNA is TGCGCCAGCAGCCTTAGCGGGAGGTGGGGTATCAATGAGCAGTTCTTC. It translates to CASSLSGRWGINEQFF.

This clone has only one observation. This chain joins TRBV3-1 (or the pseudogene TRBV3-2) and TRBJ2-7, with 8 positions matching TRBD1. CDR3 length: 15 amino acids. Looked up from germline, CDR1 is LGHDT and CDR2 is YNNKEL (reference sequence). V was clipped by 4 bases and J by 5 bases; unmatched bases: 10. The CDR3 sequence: CASSRLDRVPHEQYF. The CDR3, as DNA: TGTGCCAGCAGCCGTCTGGACAGGGTTCCCCACGAGCAGTACTTC.

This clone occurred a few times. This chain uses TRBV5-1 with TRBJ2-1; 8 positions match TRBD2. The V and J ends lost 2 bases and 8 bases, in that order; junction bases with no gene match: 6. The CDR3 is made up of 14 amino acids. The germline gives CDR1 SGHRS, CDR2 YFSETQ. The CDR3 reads CASSFGGTRDEQFF. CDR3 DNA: TGCGCCAGCAGCTTTGGAGGGACTAGAGATGAGCAGTTCTTC.

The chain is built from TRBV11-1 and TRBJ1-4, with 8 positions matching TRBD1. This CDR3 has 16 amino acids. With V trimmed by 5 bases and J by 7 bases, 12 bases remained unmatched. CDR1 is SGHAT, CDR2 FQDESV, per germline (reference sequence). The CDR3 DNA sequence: TGTGCCAGCAGCCCGCTTAACCAGGGGGCAGGTGAAAAACTGTTTTTT. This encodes CASSPLNQGAGEKLFF.

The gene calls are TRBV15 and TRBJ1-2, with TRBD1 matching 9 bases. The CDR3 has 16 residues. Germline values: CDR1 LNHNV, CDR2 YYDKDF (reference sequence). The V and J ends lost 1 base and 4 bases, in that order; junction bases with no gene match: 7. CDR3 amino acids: CATSRGGGQGSYGYTF. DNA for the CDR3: TGTGCCACCAGCAGAGGGGGGGGACAGGGTAGCTATGGCTACACCTTC. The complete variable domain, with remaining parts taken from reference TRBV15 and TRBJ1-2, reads DAMVIQNPRYQVTQFGKPVTLSCSQTLNHNVMYWYQQKSSQAPKLLFHYYDKDFNNEADTPDNFQSRRPNTSFCFLDIRSPGLGDTAMYLCATSRGGGQGSYGYTFGSGTRLTVV.

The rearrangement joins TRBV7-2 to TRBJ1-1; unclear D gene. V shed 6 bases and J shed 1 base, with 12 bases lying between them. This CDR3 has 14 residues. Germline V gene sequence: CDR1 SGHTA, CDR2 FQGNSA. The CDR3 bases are TGTGCCAGCAGTTCGGCAGGATGGAACACTGAAGCTTTCTTT. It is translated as CASSSAGWNTEAFF.

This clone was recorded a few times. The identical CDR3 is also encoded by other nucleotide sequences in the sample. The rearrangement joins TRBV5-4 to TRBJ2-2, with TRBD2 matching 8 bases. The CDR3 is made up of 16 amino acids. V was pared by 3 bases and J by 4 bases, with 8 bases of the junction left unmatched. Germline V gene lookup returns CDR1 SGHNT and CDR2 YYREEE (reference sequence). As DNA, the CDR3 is TGTGCCAGCAGCTCTCCCGGGACTAGGTCCACCGGGGAGCTGTTTTTT. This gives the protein CASSSPGTRSTGELFF.

As DNA, the CDR3 is TGCGCCAGCAGCCAAGGAGCGACAGCCGCGAACACCGGGGAGCTGTTTTTT. It codes for CASSQGATAANTGELFF. V is TRBV4-3 and J is TRBJ2-2; D is perhaps TRBD1 (5 bases). The germline CDR1 and CDR2 sequences are LGHNA and YSLEER. Trimming shortened V by 1 base and J by 0 bases, and 12 bases separated the two germline ends. CDR3 length: 17 residues.

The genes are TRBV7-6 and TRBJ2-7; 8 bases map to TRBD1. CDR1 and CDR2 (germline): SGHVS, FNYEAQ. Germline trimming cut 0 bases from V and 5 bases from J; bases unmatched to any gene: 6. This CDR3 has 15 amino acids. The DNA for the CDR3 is TGTGCCAGCAGCTTAGCGACAGGGGTGAGCAACGAGCAGTACTTC. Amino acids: CASSLATGVSNEQYF.

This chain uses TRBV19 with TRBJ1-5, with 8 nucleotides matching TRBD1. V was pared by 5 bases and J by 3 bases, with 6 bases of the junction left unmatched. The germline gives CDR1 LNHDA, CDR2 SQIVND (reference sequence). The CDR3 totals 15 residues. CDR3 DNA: TGTGCCAGTAGTCCACAGGGGGACTACAATCAGCCCCAGCATTTT. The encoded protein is CASSPQGDYNQPQHF.

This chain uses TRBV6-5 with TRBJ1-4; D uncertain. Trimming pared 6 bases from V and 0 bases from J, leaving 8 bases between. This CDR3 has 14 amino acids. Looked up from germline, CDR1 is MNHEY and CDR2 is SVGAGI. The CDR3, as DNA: TGTGCCAGCAGATCCGGTGCAACTAATGAAAAACTGTTTTTT. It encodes CASRSGATNEKLFF.